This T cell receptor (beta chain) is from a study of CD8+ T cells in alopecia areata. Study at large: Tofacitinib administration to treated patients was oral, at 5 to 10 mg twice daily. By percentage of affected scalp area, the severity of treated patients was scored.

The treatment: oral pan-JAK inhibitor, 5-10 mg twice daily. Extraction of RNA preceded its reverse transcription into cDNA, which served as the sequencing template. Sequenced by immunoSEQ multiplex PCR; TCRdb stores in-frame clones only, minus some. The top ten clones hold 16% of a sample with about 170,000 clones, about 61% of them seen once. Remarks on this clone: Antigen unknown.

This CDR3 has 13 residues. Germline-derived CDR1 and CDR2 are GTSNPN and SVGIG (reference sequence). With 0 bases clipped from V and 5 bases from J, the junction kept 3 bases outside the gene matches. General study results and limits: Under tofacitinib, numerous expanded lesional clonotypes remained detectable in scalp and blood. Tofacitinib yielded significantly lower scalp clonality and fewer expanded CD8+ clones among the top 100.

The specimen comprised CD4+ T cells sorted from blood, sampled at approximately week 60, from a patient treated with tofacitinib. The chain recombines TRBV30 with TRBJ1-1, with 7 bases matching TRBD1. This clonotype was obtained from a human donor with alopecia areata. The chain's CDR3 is CAWSVQQGTEAFF. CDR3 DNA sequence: TGTGCCTGGAGTGTACAACAGGGGACTGAAGCTTTCTTT.